The 18 T cell receptor beta chains given below trace back to one sample, sequenced in a study of T cells in Graves' hyperthyroidism and ophthalmopathy. Amplification yielded TCR beta CDR3 regions, with RNA transcripts as the source. Using the HTBI primer set, a first-round RT-PCR was run on the TCR CDR3. In TCRdb, the multiplex PCR reads were re-called with MiXCR into one record per CDR3 protein. The sample has about 480,000 distinct CDR3 sequences, around a quarter seen once; the top ten hold about 11%. Specimen: blood. The receptors come from a woman aged 25 to 45 with Graves' ophthalmopathy.

This clonotype came up many times. The rearrangement uses TRBV6-5 and TRBJ1-1; TRBD1 matches at 12 bases. The CDR3 is made up of 17 amino acids. V trimming: 0 bases; J trimming: 1 base; junction bases outside the gene matches: 3. CDR1 and CDR2 from the germline V gene are MNHEY and SVGAGI. The CDR3 nucleotides are TGTGCCAGCAGTTACTCGGGACAGGGGGCTCGGAACACTGAAGCTTTCTTT. Translation: CASSYSGQGARNTEAFF.

The genes are TRBV7-2 and TRBJ1-2; TRBD1 aligns across 11 bases. CDR1 is SGHTA, CDR2 FQGNSA, per germline. This CDR3 comprises 15 residues. After removal of 3 bases from V and 8 bases from J, the junction contained 8 bases not matched to a gene. CDR3 DNA sequence: TGTGCCAGCAGCTTCGCCAGGGACAGGGGGAAAGGCTACACCTTC. Amino acids: CASSFARDRGKGYTF. The complete variable domain, with remaining parts taken from reference TRBV7-2 and TRBJ1-2, reads GAGVSQSPSNKVTEKGKDVELRCDPISGHTALYWYRQSLGQGLEFLIYFQGNSAPDKSGLPSDRFSAERTGGSVSTLTIQRTQQEDSAVYLCASSFARDRGKGYTFGSGTRLTVV.

This clonotype has a count of ten or more. This chain joins TRBV27 and TRBJ2-7; 10 positions match TRBD1. J gave up 3 bases and V 5 bases, and 7 bases lay outside the gene matches. CDR1 and CDR2 from the germline V gene are MNHEY and SMNVEV (reference sequence). This CDR3 has 15 residues. CDR3 DNA: TGTGCCAGCAGTAGGGGGACAGGGGACGTCTACGAGCAGTACTTC. The encoded protein is CASSRGTGDVYEQYF.

This clonotype was seen at least ten times. This chain uses TRBV20-1 with TRBJ2-7; no firm D call. CDR1 is DFQATT and CDR2 is SNEGSKA in the germline V gene (reference sequence). This CDR3 is 11 amino acids long. V was clipped by 6 bases and J by 4 bases, with 10 bases between them. CDR3 in DNA: TGCAGTGCCTCGGACCGGTACGAGCAGTACTTC. Protein sequence: CSASDRYEQYF.

This clonotype was counted ten times or more. The J gene is TRBJ1-2, the V gene TRBV6-4, with TRBD1 matching over 8 bases. The germline gives CDR1 MRHNA, CDR2 SNTAGT. The V segment lost 7 bases and the J segment 4 bases; nucleotides outside the gene matches: 17. This CDR3 is 17 amino acids long. CDR3 sequence reads: CASTEQGQAGVGYGYTF. CDR3 in DNA: TGTGCCAGCACGGAACAGGGACAGGCCGGGGTCGGCTATGGCTACACCTTC.

The chain is built from TRBV28 and TRBJ1-5; D not certain. V was shortened by 6 bases and J by 8 bases, with 14 bases between the two germline ends. The CDR3 spans 13 residues. Germline V gene lookup returns CDR1 MDHEN and CDR2 SYDVKM. CDR3 residues: CASSGRRLKPQHF. The CDR3 bases are TGTGCCAGCAGCGGACGTCGCTTAAAGCCCCAGCATTTT.

This clonotype occurred many times. This rearrangement joins TRBV12-3 or TRBV12-4 to TRBJ1-5, with a tentative D call TRBD1 (5 bases). Deletions cut 3 bases from V and 5 bases from J, with 11 bases between. The CDR3 runs 14 residues. CDR3 coding DNA: TGTGCCAGCAGTTTTGTCGAGGGGTATCAGCCCCAGCATTTT. Translating it yields CASSFVEGYQPQHF.

This clonotype was observed at least ten times. The J gene is TRBJ2-5, the V gene TRBV6-1; 9 bases agree with TRBD1. The CDR3 is 14 amino acids. Germline trimming cut 6 bases from V and 5 bases from J; bases unmatched to any gene: 7. The germline CDR1 and CDR2 sequences are MNHNS and SASEGT. The CDR3 DNA is TGTGCCAGCAGCAACAGGGGGCAAACGGAGACCCAGTACTTC. It specifies CASSNRGQTETQYF.

The chain recombines TRBV4-1 with TRBJ2-5, with D uncertain. V lost 1 base, J lost 3 bases, and 12 bases lay in between. Germline CDR1 MGHRA, CDR2 YSYEKL. The CDR3 is 15 amino acids. The DNA of the CDR3 is TGCGCCAGCAGCCAAGGGGTGTCGCAGGAAGAGACCCAGTACTTC. It yields the protein CASSQGVSQEETQYF.

A remark on this clonotype: Since no conserved phenylalanine or tryptophan closes the CDR3, a read error is the likely cause. The chain has TRBV12-3 or TRBV12-4 and TRBJ1-2, with 8 nucleotides matching TRBD1. The CDR3 contains 13 residues. V lost 8 bases, J lost 3 bases, and 5 bases stayed unmatched. CDR3 amino acids: CASCQQGDYGYTV. CDR3 nucleotides: TGTGCCAGCTGCCAACAGGGGGACTATGGCTACACCGTC.

This clonotype was seen at least ten times. The chain combines TRBV4-3 with TRBJ1-1; D gene uncertain. The CDR3 totals 14 residues. Trimming took off 3 bases at V and 3 bases at J, with 11 bases between the two ends. The germline V gene encodes CDR1 LGHNA and CDR2 YSLEER. This CDR3 is CASSQRAEDTEAFF. The DNA for the CDR3 is TGCGCCAGCAGCCAGAGGGCGGAAGACACTGAAGCTTTCTTT.

This clonotype was recorded many times. As DNA, the CDR3 is TGCAGTGTACTGCGGGGTAGCACAGATACGCAGTATTTT. Its translation is CSVLRGSTDTQYF. The rearrangement uses TRBV20-1 and TRBJ2-3, with D possibly TRBD2 on 6 matching bases. Germline CDR1 DFQATT, CDR2 SNEGSKA (reference sequence). V shed 7 bases and J shed 0 bases, with 11 bases lying between them. The CDR3 contains 13 residues.

This clonotype has a handful of counts. One junction end disagrees with the germline gene, perhaps due to a read error. The chain uses TRBV7-7 and TRBJ1-1, with TRBD1 matching 7 bases. Germline values: CDR1 SSHAT, CDR2 FNYEAQ (reference sequence). The CDR3 has 13 amino acids. CDR3 amino acids: CASSLREGAEAFF. As DNA, the CDR3 is TGTGCTAGCAGCTTAAGGGAGGGGGCAGAAGCTTTCTTT.

This clonotype came up many times. Since a much larger clone is just one base distant, this may be a read error. This sequence joins TRBV12-3 or TRBV12-4 and TRBJ2-6; maybe TRBD1 (6 bases). The CDR3 covers 16 residues. V was shortened by 4 bases and J by 4 bases, with 14 bases between the two germline ends. DNA for the CDR3: TGTGCCAGCAGTTCACGGTCAGGGGTCGGGGCCAACGTCCTGACTTTC. This gives the protein CASSSRSGVGANVLTF.

This clonotype was observed a handful of times. The V and J genes are TRBV6-1 and TRBJ1-5; D unclear. With 3 bases removed from V and 7 bases from J, the gap between germline ends came to 13 bases. The CDR3 spans 14 residues. Germline V lookup: CDR1 MNHNS, CDR2 SASEGT. In nucleotides, the CDR3 is TGTGCCAGCAGTGAGCAGATGATAGGCCAGCCCCAGCATTTT. It translates to CASSEQMIGQPQHF.

J is TRBJ2-1 and V is TRBV20-1; 15 bases fit TRBD2. Germline CDR1 reads DFQATT; CDR2 reads SNEGSKA (reference sequence). With 6 bases clipped from V and 8 bases from J, the junction kept 5 bases outside the gene matches. The CDR3 is made up of 14 amino acids. This chain's CDR3 is CSAWTSGGADEQFF. The CDR3 DNA is TGCAGTGCCTGGACTAGCGGGGGGGCCGATGAGCAGTTCTTC.

The chain links TRBV11-3 to TRBJ2-3; D is uncertain. The CDR3 has 12 residues. Germline-derived CDR1 and CDR2 are SGHNT and YENEEA. The germline V and J ends were trimmed by 5 bases and 5 bases, with 8 bases remaining between them. CDR3 amino acids: CASSLYRDTQYF. The CDR3 DNA follows: TGTGCCAGCAGCCTTTACAGAGATACGCAGTATTTT.

The chain combines TRBV4-1 with TRBJ1-1; 7 nucleotides agree with TRBD1. The CDR3 runs to 15 residues. Germline loops: CDR1 MGHRA, CDR2 YSYEKL. The junction had 8 bases not matched to a gene; V was cut back by 0 bases and J by 7 bases. CDR3 loop: CASSQDPDRTLEAFF. The CDR3 nucleotides are TGCGCCAGCAGCCAAGATCCGGACAGGACTCTTGAAGCTTTCTTT.